The clone carrying this TCR beta chain turned up a few times. Its antigen is not identified. If no ophthalmopathy progression occurred within 18 months, Graves' hyperthyroidism was stable. V lost 5 bases to trimming and J lost 4 bases, with 11 bases between them. Germline assignment: CDR1 DFQATT and CDR2 SNEGSKA (reference sequence). CDR3 length: 12 amino acids. Researchers took RNA transcripts and amplified the TCR beta CDR3 regions from them. Primed by the HTBI set, a first-round RT-PCR was run on the TCR CDR3. One entry per CDR3 protein, called by TCRdb with MiXCR from the multiplex PCR reads. The sample consists of 350,000 to 450,000 distinct CDR3 sequences, more than 11% of them appearing once. These data are taken from a study of T cells in Graves' hyperthyroidism and ophthalmopathy. Whole-study findings and limits: Blood also showed most of the thyroid clonotypes that were expanded above 0.001. A model of 13 V-J pairs discriminated ophthalmopathy from stable hyperthyroidism.

The chain couples TRBV20-1 to TRBJ1-2; D unclear. Material for sequencing was blood. This TCR came from an older woman with Graves' hyperthyroidism. For the CDR3, the DNA is TGCAGTGCTTCGTTGACACTCTATGGCTACACCTTC. Translating gives CSASLTLYGYTF.